The following is a T cell receptor (beta chain) sequence with its context. This specimen belongs to a study of blood T cell repertoires in COVID-19. Measured with immunoSEQ multiplex PCR; TCRdb has only the in-frame clones, and not every one. The sample holds about 230,000 clones, approximately 87% seen once. In assigning cohorts, the study relied on participant-reported clinical history. The sequenced sample was PBMCs or T cells enriched from blood (not recorded which). The source of this sequence is a woman between 45 and 65 years old in a cohort exposed to, infected with or recovered from COVID-19 (not recorded which).

Here the CDR3 reads CASSGGTHEKLFF. The DNA for the CDR3 is TGTGCCAGCAGCGGGGGGACACACGAAAAACTGTTTTTT. The chain employs TRBV9 and TRBJ1-4; D possibly corresponds to TRBD1 (6 bases). The CDR3 consists of 13 residues. Germline CDR1 SGDLS, CDR2 YYNGEE. The V and J ends lost 3 bases and 8 bases respectively, with 11 bases between them.